This record concerns one TCR beta chain sequence. Its antigen is unidentified. Germline values: CDR1 SGHDT, CDR2 YYEEEE. This CDR3 has 16 amino acids. The ends lost 4 bases at V and 3 bases at J; junction bases unmatched: 8. Primers for the PCR totalled 60 Vbeta and 13 Jbeta. Measured with immunoSEQ multiplex PCR; TCRdb has only the in-frame clones, and not every one. The sample includes fewer than 200,000 clones, 70% to 80% of them seen just once. This record belongs to a study of cytomegalovirus exposure and HLA in healthy donors. Study background: Unique TCRs numbering around 80 million, obtained from HLA-typed donors, made up an early data release. General study results and limits: It was reported in a later analysis that an Asian-associated ancestry cluster showed fewer N-insertions than the roughly 620-donor mean. Some TCR beta chains (about 180 of them) were listed as cytomegalovirus-associated.

This TCR was sampled from a woman aged 40-49 years in good health and CMV-seronegative. Sequencing input: PBMCs. The chain uses TRBV5-6 and TRBJ2-3, with 10 bases fitting TRBD1. CDR3 amino acids: CASSTRQGAWTDTQYF. CDR3 in DNA: TGTGCCAGCAGCACCCGACAGGGGGCATGGACAGATACGCAGTATTTT. Together with reference TRBV5-6 and TRBJ2-3, the CDR3 gives the full variable domain: DAGVTQSPTHLIKTRGQQVTLRCSPKSGHDTVSWYQQALGQGPQFIFQYYEEEERQRGNFPDRFSGHQFPNYSSELNVNALLLGDSALYLCASSTRQGAWTDTQYFGPGTRLTVL.